Presented here are 24 T cell receptor beta chains from one specimen sequenced in a study of blood T cell repertoires in COVID-19. Profiling relied on immunoSEQ multiplex PCR, and the TCRdb table lists in-frame clones only, not all of them. The data show more than 95,000 clones, 65% to 90% seen once. Source material: peripheral blood. These receptors all come from a man in his 60s with acute or convalescent COVID-19.

The chain recombines TRBV7-3 with TRBJ1-1; D is possibly TRBD1 (6 bases). V shed 2 bases and J shed 0 bases, with 7 bases lying between them. Germline V CDR1 and CDR2: SGHTA, FQGTGA. This CDR3 comprises 14 residues. CDR3 DNA sequence: TGTGCCAGCAGCTTAGGGACACTGAACACTGAAGCTTTCTTT. This gives the protein CASSLGTLNTEAFF. Together with reference TRBV7-3 and TRBJ1-1, the CDR3 gives the full variable domain: GAGVSQTPSNKVTEKGKYVELRCDPISGHTALYWYRQSLGQGPEFLIYFQGTGAADDSGLPNDRFFAVRPEGSVSTLKIQRTERGDSAVYLCASSLGTLNTEAFFGQGTRLTVV.

The rearrangement uses TRBV5-1 and TRBJ1-1; TRBD1 matches at 8 bases. Germline trimming cut 4 bases from V and 4 bases from J; bases unmatched to any gene: 6. The CDR3 has 14 residues. Germline CDR1 is SGHRS and CDR2 is YFSETQ. CDR3 sequence reads: CASSLDRVGTEAFF. CDR3 nucleotides: TGCGCCAGCAGCCTGGACAGGGTGGGCACTGAAGCTTTCTTT. The full variable domain, completed using reference TRBV5-1 and TRBJ1-1, is KAGVTQTPRYLIKTRGQQVTLSCSPISGHRSVSWYQQTPGQGLQFLFEYFSETQRNKGNFPGRFSGRQFSNSRSEMNVSTLELGDSALYLCASSLDRVGTEAFFGQGTRLTVV.

The rearrangement links TRBV18 to TRBJ1-2, with D unresolved. Germline V lookup: CDR1 KGHSH, CDR2 LQKENI. V was pared by 2 bases and J by 0 bases, with 10 bases between. CDR3 size: 15 residues. CDR3 nucleotides: TGTGCCAGCTCACCAGCCGGGGATCCTAACTATGGCTACACCTTC. As protein: CASSPAGDPNYGYTF.

The V and J genes are TRBV2 and TRBJ1-5; D not resolved. V shed 8 bases and J shed 4 bases, with 12 bases lying between them. The germline V gene has CDR1 SNHLY and CDR2 FYNNEI. This CDR3 is 13 amino acids long. The CDR3 nucleotides read TGTGCCAGCGTTTCCGACGGGAATCAGCCCCAGCATTTT. Its protein product is CASVSDGNQPQHF. The variable domain in full, completed from reference TRBV2 and TRBJ1-5, reads EPEVTQTPSHQVTQMGQEVILRCVPISNHLYFYWYRQILGQKVEFLVSFYNNEISEKSEIFDDQFSVERPDGSNFTLKIRSTKLEDSAMYFCASVSDGNQPQHFGDGTRLSIL.

This chain joins TRBV7-6 and TRBJ2-1; 10 positions agree with TRBD2. The V gene's germline CDR1 is SGHVS and CDR2 FNYEAQ. There are 17 residues in the CDR3. J gave up 10 bases and V 4 bases, and 16 bases lay outside the gene matches. CDR3 protein: CASSSLRGSGGPGEQFF. DNA for the CDR3: TGTGCCAGCAGCTCCCTCAGGGGTAGCGGGGGGCCTGGGGAGCAGTTCTTC. Using reference TRBV7-6 and TRBJ2-1 for the parts outside the CDR3, the full variable domain is GAGVSQSPRYKVTKRGQDVALRCDPISGHVSLYWYRQALGQGPEFLTYFNYEAQQDKSGLPNDRFSAERPEGSISTLTIQRTEQRDSAMYRCASSSLRGSGGPGEQFFGPGTRLTVL.

Notes on this clone: The same CDR3 arises from other DNA sequences in this sample as well. The chain joins TRBV5-1 to TRBJ2-1, with 11 bases matching TRBD2. The CDR3 is made up of 14 amino acids. The germline V gene has CDR1 SGHRS and CDR2 YFSETQ. Unmatched junction bases numbered 2, after V lost 5 bases and J lost 4 bases. The CDR3 DNA sequence: TGCGCCAGCAGTCCTAGCGGGGGGTACAATGAGCAGTTCTTC. Residues: CASSPSGGYNEQFF.

The chain has TRBV30 and TRBJ2-4; 14 bases line up with TRBD2. Germline V gene lookup returns CDR1 GTSNPN and CDR2 SVGIG (reference sequence). The CDR3 has 19 residues. Unmatched junction bases numbered 12, after V lost 5 bases and J lost 0 bases. CDR3 coding DNA: TGTGCCTGGGGGGGGACTAGCGGGAGCACCACATTAGCCAAAAACATTCAGTACTTC. Translating it yields CAWGGTSGSTTLAKNIQYF.

The V and J genes are TRBV5-1 and TRBJ2-5; 10 bases line up with TRBD2. The CDR3 loop spans 18 amino acids. Germline V gene lookup returns CDR1 SGHRS and CDR2 YFSETQ. With V trimmed by 0 bases and J by 5 bases, 13 bases remained unmatched. CDR3 residues: CASSLEVSGGLGVETQYF. In DNA, the CDR3 is TGCGCCAGCAGCTTGGAGGTTAGCGGGGGGCTCGGCGTGGAGACCCAGTACTTC.

V is TRBV7-2 and J is TRBJ1-5, with D unclear. This CDR3 has 16 residues. Germline V gene sequence: CDR1 SGHTA, CDR2 FQGNSA. Trimming pared 2 bases from V and 7 bases from J, leaving 18 bases between. DNA of the CDR3: TGTGCCAGCAGCTTATCCATCGCCCAACCCCGGCAGCCCCAGCATTTT. It codes for CASSLSIAQPRQPQHF. The variable domain in full, with the rest retrieved from reference TRBV7-2 and TRBJ1-5, is GAGVSQSPSNKVTEKGKDVELRCDPISGHTALYWYRQSLGQGLEFLIYFQGNSAPDKSGLPSDRFSAERTGGSVSTLTIQRTQQEDSAVYLCASSLSIAQPRQPQHFGDGTRLSIL.

The sample holds a few counts of this clone. The chain links TRBV7-6 to TRBJ2-5; 10 bases map to TRBD2. This CDR3 has 18 amino acids. V shed 5 bases, J shed 2 bases, and the junction held 14 bases outside the gene matches. CDR1 is SGHVS, CDR2 FNYEAQ, per germline. This CDR3 reads CASSPGARSGRSQETQYF. The CDR3 region has the DNA TGTGCCAGCAGCCCGGGGGCTCGTAGCGGGAGGTCACAAGAGACCCAGTACTTC.

The chain links TRBV27 to TRBJ2-1; the D gene is possibly TRBD1 (6 bases). Germline V gives CDR1 MNHEY, CDR2 SMNVEV (reference sequence). The V and J ends lost 5 bases and 0 bases respectively, with 14 bases between them. The CDR3 spans 16 residues. The CDR3 DNA is TGTGCCAGCAGTAAGTCAGGGGCCAGCTCCTACAATGAGCAGTTCTTC. It yields the protein CASSKSGASSYNEQFF.

In this sample, this clone turned up many times. As DNA, the CDR3 is TGTGCCAGCAGCTTAGAATCGGGACAGGGTTATGGCTACACCTTC. It encodes CASSLESGQGYGYTF. The chain recombines TRBV11-3 with TRBJ1-2; TRBD1 matches at 9 bases. CDR3 length: 15 residues. Germline V CDR1 and CDR2: SGHNT, YENEEA. J lost 5 bases, V lost 0 bases, and 4 bases had no gene match.

This chain connects TRBV15 to TRBJ2-1, with TRBD1 identical over 8 bases. J was trimmed by 7 bases and V by 0 bases; bases with no gene match: 5. Germline-derived CDR1 and CDR2 are LNHNV and YYDKDF (reference sequence). This CDR3 has 15 residues. DNA for the CDR3: TGTGCCACCAGCAGAGACCGGACAGGGTGGAATGAGCAGTTCTTC. This gives the protein CATSRDRTGWNEQFF.

The CDR3 here is CASRALITDTQYF. CDR3 in DNA: TGCGCCAGCAGAGCTTTAATCACAGATACGCAGTATTTT. The J gene is TRBJ2-3, the V gene TRBV5-1; unclear D gene. The CDR3 extends over 13 amino acids. The V end lost 5 bases, the J end lost 2 bases, and 9 bases lay between the germline ends. Per the germline V gene, CDR1 is SGHRS and CDR2 is YFSETQ.

V usage is TRBV28 and J usage is TRBJ2-1; D is possibly TRBD2 (6 bases). CDR3 length: 14 amino acids. CDR1 MDHEN and CDR2 SYDVKM come from the germline V gene. Trimming stripped 5 bases from V and 5 bases from J, with 13 bases between. The CDR3 here is CASSPGLWDNEQFF. The CDR3 DNA reads TGTGCCAGCAGTCCGGGACTTTGGGACAATGAGCAGTTCTTC.

The chain couples TRBV25-1 to TRBJ1-3, with TRBD1 as a possible D gene (5 bases). The CDR3 is 17 amino acids. V was shortened by 4 bases and J by 0 bases, with 16 bases between the two germline ends. Germline V gives CDR1 MGHDK, CDR2 SYGVNS. The chain's CDR3 is CASSGLRDWSSGNTIYF. DNA of the CDR3: TGTGCCAGCAGTGGTCTCCGGGACTGGAGCTCTGGAAACACCATATATTTT.

The chain employs TRBV10-3 and TRBJ1-5, with D possibly matching TRBD1 (5 bases). Germline V gene sequence: CDR1 ENHRY, CDR2 SYGVKD. Trimming left V 6 bases short and J 6 bases short, with 12 bases between. The CDR3 runs to 13 residues. The CDR3 region is CAISGGRSQPQHF. The CDR3 nucleotides read TGTGCCATCAGCGGGGGTAGGAGTCAGCCCCAGCATTTT.

The V and J genes are TRBV5-1 and TRBJ2-5, with 8 bases aligning to TRBD2. V was pared by 3 bases and J by 5 bases, with 6 bases of the junction left unmatched. The CDR3 sequence is 14 residues long. CDR1 SGHRS and CDR2 YFSETQ come from the germline V gene. The chain's CDR3 is CASSSNSGEETQYF. The CDR3 region has the DNA TGCGCCAGCAGCTCTAATAGCGGGGAGGAGACCCAGTACTTC.

The chain uses TRBV5-4 and TRBJ2-2; TRBD2 agrees at 13 bases. Trimming took 7 bases from V and 6 from J; bases not matched to a gene: 12. Germline loops: CDR1 SGHNT, CDR2 YYREEE (reference sequence). This CDR3 is built from 17 residues. DNA for the CDR3: TGTGCCAGCCGATCGAGGACTAGCGGGAGTGGCGCCGGGGAGCTGTTTTTT. Its translation is CASRSRTSGSGAGELFF. Full variable domain (remainder filled in from reference TRBV5-4 and TRBJ2-2): ETGVTQSPTHLIKTRGQQVTLRCSSQSGHNTVSWYQQALGQGPQFIFQYYREEENGRGNFPPRFSGLQFPNYSSELNVNALELDDSALYLCASRSRTSGSGAGELFFGEGSRLTVL.

This chain links TRBV3-1 (or the pseudogene TRBV3-2) with TRBJ2-3; the D is unclear. This CDR3 has 12 amino acids. Trimming stripped 4 bases from V and 4 bases from J, with 6 bases between. The germline V gene has CDR1 LGHDT and CDR2 YNNKEL (reference sequence). Here the CDR3 DNA reads TGTGCCAGCAGCCGGCAGTCAGATACGCAGTATTTT. This gives the protein CASSRQSDTQYF.

This chain connects TRBV5-6 to TRBJ1-1, with no clear D. CDR3 length equals 14 residues. In germline, CDR1 is SGHDT, CDR2 YYEEEE. The V and J ends lost 0 bases and 3 bases respectively, with 9 bases between them. Written as DNA, the CDR3 is TGTGCCAGCAGCTTGGGGGTGGCGGACACTGAAGCTTTCTTT. It encodes CASSLGVADTEAFF.

CDR3 protein: CASSLRFHEQFF. The CDR3 DNA is TGTGCCAGCAGTTTGAGGTTTCATGAGCAGTTCTTC. This chain links TRBV12-3 or TRBV12-4 with TRBJ2-1; D unresolved. V was cut by 3 bases and J by 8 bases, with 8 bases left in between. The CDR3 extends over 12 amino acids.

This chain links TRBV4-2 with TRBJ2-1; TRBD2 is a possible D gene (6 bases). The CDR3 is 13 amino acids. The V gene lost 8 bases and the J gene lost 0 bases, with 8 bases spanning the gap. From germline, CDR1 is LGHNA and CDR2 YNFKEQ. CDR3 amino acids: CASGGSSYNEQFF. Written as DNA, the CDR3 is TGTGCCAGCGGGGGGAGCTCCTACAATGAGCAGTTCTTC.

The rearrangement joins TRBV3-1 (or the pseudogene TRBV3-2) to TRBJ2-7, with 7 bases aligning to TRBD1. The CDR3 has 15 residues. Germline V gives CDR1 LGHDT, CDR2 YNNKEL (reference sequence). Trimming cost V 4 bases and J 3 bases; bases outside gene matches: 9. This CDR3 is CASSLAGTAYYEQYF. The CDR3 DNA is TGTGCCAGCAGCCTGGCCGGGACAGCTTACTACGAGCAGTACTTC.